Listed below are T cell receptor beta chains from one sample, sequenced in a study of patients and donors after allogeneic stem cell transplantation. One entry per CDR3 protein, called by TCRdb with MiXCR from the RT-PCR reads. The data show some 230,000 distinct CDR3 sequences, 13% to 15% seen once. The sample comprised blood, either unsorted or a sorted T cell fraction (not recorded which). These receptors were collected from a human donor who was either an allogeneic HSCT recipient or a stem cell or donor lymphocyte infusion donor (not recorded which). It is not recorded whose cells these are; they may come from a transplant donor. CDR3s include the opening cysteine and the closing phenylalanine or tryptophan. Fields, in order: D gene, J gene, V gene, clone size, CDR3 DNA, CDR3 protein. The D gene is left open where the match is weak. For some rows the clone size is stated as once, few or many, or as a class when expanded; others skip it.

d_call: TRBD2
j_call: TRBJ2-1
v_call: TRBV4-1
clone_size: many
cdr3_nt: TGCGCCAGCAGCCAGATAACCCGACTAGCGGAGGGCTACAATGAGCAGTTCTTC
cdr3_aa: CASSQITRLAEGYNEQFF

d_call: TRBD1
j_call: TRBJ2-5
v_call: TRBV10-3
clone_size: .
cdr3_nt: TGTGCCATCAGTGAGCCGGGACAGGGGGCCGGCGAGACCCAGTACTTC
cdr3_aa: CAISEPGQGAGETQYF

d_call: .
j_call: TRBJ2-7
v_call: TRBV18
clone_size: .
cdr3_nt: TGTGCCAGCTCACGATCCGGAGGAAGGGGGGACGAGCAGTACTTC
cdr3_aa: CASSRSGGRGDEQYF

d_call: TRBD1
j_call: TRBJ2-7
v_call: TRBV4-1
clone_size: .
cdr3_nt: TGCGCCAGCAGCCAAGCCCCGCTGACAGGGGGTCAGTACTTC
cdr3_aa: CASSQAPLTGGQYF

d_call: TRBD2
j_call: TRBJ2-1
v_call: TRBV15
clone_size: .
cdr3_nt: TGTGCCACCAGCGGTTATAGCGGGAGCGTCCACAATGAGCAGTTCTTC
cdr3_aa: CATSGYSGSVHNEQFF

d_call: TRBD1
j_call: TRBJ2-2
v_call: TRBV20-1
clone_size: few
cdr3_nt: TGCAGTGCTAGAGATGAGGACAGGAACGGTGGCACCGGGGAGCTGTTTTTT
cdr3_aa: CSARDEDRNGGTGELFF

d_call: .
j_call: TRBJ2-3
v_call: TRBV5-5
clone_size: few
cdr3_nt: TGTGCCAGCAGCTTCGAGACAGCAGATACGCAGTATTTT
cdr3_aa: CASSFETADTQYF

d_call: .
j_call: TRBJ1-2
v_call: TRBV5-6
clone_size: .
cdr3_nt: TGTGCCAGCAGCGAGGAGGGTACAGGCAAGATAGGCTACACCTTC
cdr3_aa: CASSEEGTGKIGYTF

d_call: TRBD1
j_call: TRBJ1-2
v_call: TRBV5-1
clone_size: .
cdr3_nt: TGCGCCAGCAAGGGGGACAGGAGTAACTATGGCTACACCTTC
cdr3_aa: CASKGDRSNYGYTF

d_call: TRBD2
j_call: TRBJ2-5
v_call: TRBV20-1
clone_size: many
cdr3_nt: TGCAGTGCTAGGCCAGCGGGGGGAATAGAGACCCAGTACTTC
cdr3_aa: CSARPAGGIETQYF

d_call: TRBD1
j_call: TRBJ1-2
v_call: TRBV11-2
clone_size: .
cdr3_nt: TGTGCCAGCAGCCACCCCGGACAGGGGTTTTTGCCCAACTATGGCTACACCTTC
cdr3_aa: CASSHPGQGFLPNYGYTF

d_call: .
j_call: TRBJ2-3
v_call: TRBV7-9
clone_size: .
cdr3_nt: TGTGCCAGCAGCTTCGGGGGCTCGACGGATACGCAGTATTTT
cdr3_aa: CASSFGGSTDTQYF

d_call: TRBD2
j_call: TRBJ2-3
v_call: TRBV20-1
clone_size: .
cdr3_nt: TGCAGTGCTAGAGTTAGCGGGAGCACAGATACGCAGTATTTT
cdr3_aa: CSARVSGSTDTQYF

d_call: .
j_call: TRBJ2-2
v_call: TRBV19
clone_size: .
cdr3_nt: TGTGCCAGTCAAAGGGGACCCATGAACACCGGGGAGCTGTTTTTT
cdr3_aa: CASQRGPMNTGELFF

d_call: .
j_call: TRBJ1-1
v_call: TRBV5-1
clone_size: many
cdr3_nt: TGCGCCAGCAGCTTCGGTATGAACACTGAAGCTTTCTTT
cdr3_aa: CASSFGMNTEAFF

d_call: TRBD2
j_call: TRBJ2-1
v_call: TRBV6-4
clone_size: few
cdr3_nt: TGTGCCAGCGCCGGACTAGTTTCCTACAATGAGCAGTTCTTC
cdr3_aa: CASAGLVSYNEQFF

d_call: .
j_call: TRBJ1-2
v_call: TRBV4-1
clone_size: many
cdr3_nt: TGCGCCAGCAGCCAAGATCGGGGAGGGATTAGAGATGGCTACACCTTC
cdr3_aa: CASSQDRGGIRDGYTF

d_call: .
j_call: TRBJ2-1
v_call: TRBV27
clone_size: .
cdr3_nt: TGTGCCAGCGGGGTGACTGAGCAGTTCTTC
cdr3_aa: CASGVTEQFF

d_call: .
j_call: TRBJ2-3
v_call: TRBV14
clone_size: few
cdr3_nt: TGTGCCAGCAGTATGGTGTCAGGGAGTGGTTCAGATACGCAGTATTTT
cdr3_aa: CASSMVSGSGSDTQYF

d_call: .
j_call: TRBJ1-2
v_call: TRBV27
clone_size: few
cdr3_nt: TGTGCCAGCAGTTTATCGAAGGGGTATGGCTACACCTTC
cdr3_aa: CASSLSKGYGYTF

d_call: .
j_call: TRBJ1-1
v_call: TRBV4-1
clone_size: few
cdr3_nt: TGCGCCAGCAGCCAATTAGATATGGGACTGTCTTCGAGCACTGAAGCTTTCTTT
cdr3_aa: CASSQLDMGLSSSTEAFF

d_call: .
j_call: TRBJ1-4
v_call: TRBV21-1
clone_size: .
cdr3_nt: TGTGCCAGCAGCAACCGGGGGCCTAATGAAAAACTGTTTTTT
cdr3_aa: CASSNRGPNEKLFF

d_call: TRBD1
j_call: TRBJ1-6
v_call: TRBV3-1
clone_size: many
cdr3_nt: TGTGCCAGCAGCCAAGACGCCAGGGGGCAAAATTCACCCCTCCACTTT
cdr3_aa: CASSQDARGQNSPLHF

d_call: .
j_call: TRBJ2-7
v_call: TRBV20-1
clone_size: few
cdr3_nt: TGCAGTGCTAGAGCCGGGGACTACGAGCAGTACTTC
cdr3_aa: CSARAGDYEQYF

d_call: .
j_call: TRBJ2-7
v_call: TRBV29-1
clone_size: .
cdr3_nt: TGCAGCGTTCGGACAGTTCGCAATCCTTACGAGCAGTACTTC
cdr3_aa: CSVRTVRNPYEQYF

d_call: .
j_call: TRBJ1-2
v_call: TRBV14
clone_size: .
cdr3_nt: TGTGCCAGCAGCCAAGATTTACAGGCAGGGGGCTACACCTTC
cdr3_aa: CASSQDLQAGGYTF

d_call: TRBD1
j_call: TRBJ1-1
v_call: TRBV20-1
clone_size: few
cdr3_nt: TGCAGTGCCAGGGGGACAGGGGGCGGCACTGAAGCTTTCTTT
cdr3_aa: CSARGTGGGTEAFF

d_call: .
j_call: TRBJ2-2
v_call: TRBV7-9
clone_size: few
cdr3_nt: TGTGCCAGCAGCTTCGGGGGGCTGAACACCGGGGAGCTGTTTTTT
cdr3_aa: CASSFGGLNTGELFF

d_call: TRBD2
j_call: TRBJ2-1
v_call: TRBV20-1
clone_size: medium-sized
cdr3_nt: TGCAGTGCTACGGCTAGCGGGAGGTCCTACAATGAGCAGTTCTTC
cdr3_aa: CSATASGRSYNEQFF

d_call: TRBD1
j_call: TRBJ1-4
v_call: TRBV6-2/TRBV6-3
clone_size: many
cdr3_nt: TGTGCCAGCAGTTACCCGGGACAGGGGGAAGAAAAACTGTTTTTT
cdr3_aa: CASSYPGQGEEKLFF